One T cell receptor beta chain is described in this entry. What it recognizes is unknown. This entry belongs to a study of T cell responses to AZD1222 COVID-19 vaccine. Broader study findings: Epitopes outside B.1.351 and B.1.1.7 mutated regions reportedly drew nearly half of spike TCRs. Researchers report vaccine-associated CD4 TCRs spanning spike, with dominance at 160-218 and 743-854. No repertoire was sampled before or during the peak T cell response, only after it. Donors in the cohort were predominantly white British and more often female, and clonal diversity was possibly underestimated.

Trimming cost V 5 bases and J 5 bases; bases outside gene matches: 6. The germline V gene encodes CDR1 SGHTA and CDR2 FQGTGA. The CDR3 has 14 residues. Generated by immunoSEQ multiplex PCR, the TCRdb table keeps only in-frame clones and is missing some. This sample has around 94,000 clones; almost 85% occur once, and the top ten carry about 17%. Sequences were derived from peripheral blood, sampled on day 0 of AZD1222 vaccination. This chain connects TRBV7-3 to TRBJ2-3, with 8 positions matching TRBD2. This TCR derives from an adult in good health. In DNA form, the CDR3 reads TGTGCCAGCAGCCCCCCGGGGGGGCAAGATACGCAGTATTTT. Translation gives CASSPPGGQDTQYF.